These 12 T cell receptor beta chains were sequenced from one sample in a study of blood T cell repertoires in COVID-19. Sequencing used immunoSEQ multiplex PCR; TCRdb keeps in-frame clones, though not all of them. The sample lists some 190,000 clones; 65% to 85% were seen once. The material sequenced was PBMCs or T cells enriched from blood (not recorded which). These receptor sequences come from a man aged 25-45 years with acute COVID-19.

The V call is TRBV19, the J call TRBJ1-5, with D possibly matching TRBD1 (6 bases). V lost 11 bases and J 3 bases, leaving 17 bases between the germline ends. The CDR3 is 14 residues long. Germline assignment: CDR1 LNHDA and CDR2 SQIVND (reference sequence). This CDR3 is CAGGGREPNQPQHF. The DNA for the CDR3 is TGTGCCGGGGGGGGCAGGGAGCCCAATCAGCCCCAGCATTTT. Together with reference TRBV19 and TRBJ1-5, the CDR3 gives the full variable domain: DGGITQSPKYLFRKEGQNVTLSCEQNLNHDAMYWYRQDPGQGLRLIYYSQIVNDFQKGDIAEGYSVSREKKESFPLTVTSAQKNPTAFYLCAGGGREPNQPQHFGDGTRLSIL.

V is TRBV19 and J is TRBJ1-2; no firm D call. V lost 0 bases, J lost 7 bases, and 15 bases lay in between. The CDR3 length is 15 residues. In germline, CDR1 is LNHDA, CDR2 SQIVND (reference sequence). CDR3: CASSIDAGGGRGYTF. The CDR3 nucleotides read TGTGCCAGTAGTATAGATGCGGGAGGAGGTCGTGGCTACACCTTC.

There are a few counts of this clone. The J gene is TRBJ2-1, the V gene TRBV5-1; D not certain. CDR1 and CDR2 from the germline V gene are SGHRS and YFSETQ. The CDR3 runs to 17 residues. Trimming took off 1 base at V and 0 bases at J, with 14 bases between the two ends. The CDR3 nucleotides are TGCGCCAGCAGCTTGTTGGAACAGACATCCTCCTACAATGAGCAGTTCTTC. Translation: CASSLLEQTSSYNEQFF. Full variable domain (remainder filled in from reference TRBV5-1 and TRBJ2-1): KAGVTQTPRYLIKTRGQQVTLSCSPISGHRSVSWYQQTPGQGLQFLFEYFSETQRNKGNFPGRFSGRQFSNSRSEMNVSTLELGDSALYLCASSLLEQTSSYNEQFFGPGTRLTVL.

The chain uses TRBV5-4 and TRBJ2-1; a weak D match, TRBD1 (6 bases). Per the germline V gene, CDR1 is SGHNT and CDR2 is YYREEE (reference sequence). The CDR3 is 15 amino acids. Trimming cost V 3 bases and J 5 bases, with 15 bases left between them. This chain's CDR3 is CASSSPDRLNNEQFF. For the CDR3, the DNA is TGTGCCAGCAGCTCGCCCGACAGGCTGAACAATGAGCAGTTCTTC. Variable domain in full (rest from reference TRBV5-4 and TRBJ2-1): ETGVTQSPTHLIKTRGQQVTLRCSSQSGHNTVSWYQQALGQGPQFIFQYYREEENGRGNFPPRFSGLQFPNYSSELNVNALELDDSALYLCASSSPDRLNNEQFFGPGTRLTVL.

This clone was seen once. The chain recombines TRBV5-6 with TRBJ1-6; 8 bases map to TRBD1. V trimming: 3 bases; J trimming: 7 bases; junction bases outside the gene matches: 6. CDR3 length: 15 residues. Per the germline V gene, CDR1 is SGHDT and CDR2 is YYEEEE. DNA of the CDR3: TGTGCCAGCAGCTACCCGGACAGGGTGAATTCACCCCTCCACTTT. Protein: CASSYPDRVNSPLHF.

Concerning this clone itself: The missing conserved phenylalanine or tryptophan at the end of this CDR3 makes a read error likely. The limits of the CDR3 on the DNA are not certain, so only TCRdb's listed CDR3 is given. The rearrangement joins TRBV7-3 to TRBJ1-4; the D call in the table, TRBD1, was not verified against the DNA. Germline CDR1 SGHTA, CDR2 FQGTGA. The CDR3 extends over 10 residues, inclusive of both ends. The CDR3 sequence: CASSARDRVI.

The CDR3 DNA reads as TGTGCCAGCAGCGTAGGTTGGACGGGAACCTACGAGCAGTACTTC. It is translated as CASSVGWTGTYEQYF. The V gene is TRBV9, the J gene TRBJ2-7, with D possibly being TRBD2 (5 bases). Trimming took off 0 bases at V and 2 bases at J, with 12 bases between the two ends. Germline lookup yields CDR1 SGDLS and CDR2 YYNGEE. CDR3 length: 15 amino acids.

This CDR3 reads CASSPAGVYTGELFF. CDR3 DNA: TGCGCCAGCAGCCCAGCGGGGGTATACACCGGGGAGCTGTTTTTT. The rearrangement joins TRBV10-1 to TRBJ2-2, with 8 bases identical to TRBD2. Germline V gene lookup returns CDR1 WNHNN and CDR2 SYGVQD (reference sequence). Losses at the gene ends were 6 bases for V and 3 bases for J; bases not matched to a gene: 6. There are 15 residues in the CDR3.

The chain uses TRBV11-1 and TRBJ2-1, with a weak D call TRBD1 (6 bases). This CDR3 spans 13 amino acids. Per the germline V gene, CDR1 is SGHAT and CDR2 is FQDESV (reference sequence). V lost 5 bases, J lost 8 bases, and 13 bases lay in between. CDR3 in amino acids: CASSRTQGHEQFF. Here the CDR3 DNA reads TGTGCCAGCAGCAGAACACAGGGCCATGAGCAGTTCTTC.

In DNA, the CDR3 is TGCGCCAGCAGCTTGGGACTCGGGAAATCCTACGAGCAGTACTTC. Its translation: CASSLGLGKSYEQYF. The V call is TRBV5-1, the J call TRBJ2-7; D perhaps matches TRBD2 (5 bases). Germline lookup yields CDR1 SGHRS and CDR2 YFSETQ. This CDR3 is built from 15 residues. The V end was cut by 0 bases, the J end by 1 base, with 11 bases between.

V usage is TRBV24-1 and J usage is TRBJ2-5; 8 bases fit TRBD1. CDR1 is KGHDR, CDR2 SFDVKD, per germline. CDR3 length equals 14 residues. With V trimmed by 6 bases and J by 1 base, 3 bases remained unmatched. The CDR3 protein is CATSPGQGQETQYF. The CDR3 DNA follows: TGTGCCACCAGTCCAGGACAGGGCCAAGAGACCCAGTACTTC.

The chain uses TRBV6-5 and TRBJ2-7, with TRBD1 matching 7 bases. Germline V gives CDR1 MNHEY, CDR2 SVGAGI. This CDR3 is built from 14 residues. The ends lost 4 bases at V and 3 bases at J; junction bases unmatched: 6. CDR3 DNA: TGTGCCAGCAGTTCCCCGGGACAGATCTACGAGCAGTACTTC. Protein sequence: CASSSPGQIYEQYF.